Listed here are 25 T cell receptor beta chains from one sample, sequenced in a study of blood T cell repertoires in COVID-19 (dated by TCRdb to between 2020 and 2021). Library preparation used the immunoSEQ multiplex PCR assay. TCRdb mirrors the immuneACCESS table, restricted to in-frame sequences. Some clones are absent from its copies; in checked studies, under half trace to an unresolved V gene, and the reason for the others is unknown. The sample yields a few hundred thousand clones; less than 90% were counted once. The ten biggest clones cover about 3% of the sample. Specimen: PBMCs or T cells enriched from blood (not recorded which). Receptors were obtained from a woman aged 45-65 years who had recovered from COVID-19.

The rearrangement uses TRBV5-1 and TRBJ1-1; perhaps TRBD1 as D (6 bases). Trimming removed 6 bases at V and 10 bases at J, with 19 bases between. The germline gives CDR1 SGHRS, CDR2 YFSETQ. The length of the CDR3 is 13 residues. In DNA form, the CDR3 reads TGCGCCAGCACCCTAGCGGGAGAGGGGGTAGCTTTCTTT. Protein product: CASTLAGEGVAFF.

The chain links TRBV7-9 to TRBJ1-1; TRBD1 agrees at 10 bases. The CDR3 contains 14 residues. Germline V gives CDR1 SEHNR, CDR2 FQNEAQ (reference sequence). The CDR3 sequence is CAYRGQGKNTEAFF. The CDR3 region has the DNA TGTGCTTATAGGGGACAGGGGAAAAACACTGAAGCTTTCTTT.

This rearrangement joins TRBV7-2 to TRBJ2-2; D call uncertain. CDR3 length: 15 residues. Deletions cut 5 bases from V and 1 base from J, with 11 bases between. Germline V CDR1 and CDR2: SGHTA, FQGNSA. The CDR3 loop is CASSQRAVNTGELFF. CDR3 bases: TGTGCCAGCAGCCAAAGAGCCGTGAACACCGGGGAGCTGTTTTTT.

This clone has a single count. The chain has TRBV6-2 or TRBV6-3 and TRBJ1-4, with D hard to call. The V gene's germline CDR1 is MNHEY and CDR2 SVGEGT. The CDR3 spans 12 residues. V lost 2 bases to trimming and J lost 8 bases, with 6 bases between them. In DNA form, the CDR3 reads TGTGCCAGCAGTTACGTCCCAGAAAAACTGTTTTTT. It codes for CASSYVPEKLFF.

The CDR3, as DNA: TGCGCCAGCAGCCCTTCAAGGCAGGGCAAGGGGGACGAGCAGTACTTC. It yields the protein CASSPSRQGKGDEQYF. The chain joins TRBV4-3 to TRBJ2-7; D may be TRBD1 (6 bases). The CDR3 totals 16 residues. V lost 4 bases, J lost 5 bases, and 21 bases lay in between. CDR1 is LGHNA, CDR2 YSLEER, per germline.

This clone was recorded only once. V and J are TRBV10-2 and TRBJ1-5; D is undetermined. Per the germline V gene, CDR1 is WSHSY and CDR2 is SAAADI. The germline V and J ends were trimmed by 0 bases and 4 bases, with 7 bases remaining between them. The CDR3 is 14 residues long. The CDR3 region has the DNA TGCGCCAGCAGTGAGTCCAGATTAAATCAGCCCCAGCATTTT. It yields the protein CASSESRLNQPQHF.

This CDR3 is CASRKNTIAGAPYEQYF. Here the CDR3 DNA reads TGTGCCAGTAGAAAAAATACTATAGCGGGAGCCCCGTACGAGCAGTACTTC. V gene TRBV19 combines with J gene TRBJ2-7; TRBD2 aligns across 9 bases. Germline V CDR1 and CDR2: LNHDA, SQIVND (reference sequence). V was clipped by 6 bases and J by 4 bases; unmatched bases: 16. The CDR3 is 17 amino acids. Complete variable domain (other parts from reference TRBV19 and TRBJ2-7): DGGITQSPKYLFRKEGQNVTLSCEQNLNHDAMYWYRQDPGQGLRLIYYSQIVNDFQKGDIAEGYSVSREKKESFPLTVTSAQKNPTAFYLCASRKNTIAGAPYEQYFGPGTRLTVT.

This chain uses TRBV21-1 with TRBJ1-1; the table's D call of TRBD1 was not tested on the DNA. TRBV21-1 is assigned pseudogene status. CDR3 length: 19 amino acids. The CDR3 DNA is TGTGCCAGCAGCCCAATAAGACAGGGGGTTCCTCAAGGGAACACTGAAGCTTTCTTT. Its translation is CASSPIRQGVPQGNTEAFF.

The chain combines TRBV7-3 with TRBJ1-5, with D unresolved. The CDR3 is 13 residues long. Germline CDR1 SGHTA, CDR2 FQGTGA. V lost 5 bases and J 6 bases, leaving 11 bases between the germline ends. This CDR3 is CASSPGGSQPQHF. The CDR3 DNA is TGTGCCAGCAGCCCTGGAGGGTCTCAGCCCCAGCATTTT.

The chain combines TRBV30 with TRBJ2-1; TRBD1 aligns across 9 bases. Per the germline V gene, CDR1 is GTSNPN and CDR2 is SVGIG (reference sequence). This CDR3 spans 12 amino acids. After removal of 2 bases from V and 9 bases from J, the junction contained 2 bases not matched to a gene. The CDR3 DNA reads as TGTGCCTGGAGTCCACAGGGGGCTGAGCAGTTCTTC. This encodes CAWSPQGAEQFF.

In regard to this clone: Other nucleotide sequences in the sample specify the same CDR3. The chain's CDR3 is CASSLGLAGVSEQYF. CDR3 DNA: TGTGCCAGCAGCTTGGGGCTAGCGGGAGTGAGCGAGCAGTACTTC. The V call is TRBV7-2, the J call TRBJ2-7; 10 bases match TRBD2. Germline V CDR1 and CDR2: SGHTA, FQGNSA. Trimming at V came to 3 bases and at J to 6 bases, leaving 8 bases not matched to a gene. The CDR3 is made up of 15 amino acids. Supplemented by reference TRBV7-2 and TRBJ2-7, the full variable domain reads GAGVSQSPSNKVTEKGKDVELRCDPISGHTALYWYRQSLGQGLEFLIYFQGNSAPDKSGLPSDRFSAERTGGSVSTLTIQRTQQEDSAVYLCASSLGLAGVSEQYFGPGTRLTVT.

The rearrangement joins TRBV28 to TRBJ2-1, with no clear D. The V end was cut by 5 bases, the J end by 7 bases, with 6 bases between. CDR1 MDHEN and CDR2 SYDVKM come from the germline V gene. This CDR3 is 11 amino acids long. CDR3 coding DNA: TGTGCCAGCAGTCAGTGGAATGAGCAGTTCTTC. As protein: CASSQWNEQFF.

This chain connects TRBV28 to TRBJ1-4; 9 positions agree with TRBD1. J was trimmed by 8 bases and V by 5 bases; bases with no gene match: 9. The germline V gene encodes CDR1 MDHEN and CDR2 SYDVKM. The CDR3 is made up of 15 amino acids. The CDR3: CASSEQGAESEKLFF. The CDR3 bases are TGTGCCAGCAGTGAACAGGGGGCAGAAAGCGAAAAACTGTTTTTT.

The chain uses TRBV14 and TRBJ1-1; tentatively, D is TRBD1 (5 bases). Trimming pared 6 bases from V and 0 bases from J, leaving 11 bases between. CDR1 and CDR2 from the germline V gene are SGHDN and FVKESK. The length of the CDR3 is 14 residues. CDR3 in DNA: TGTGCCAGCAGTCCGACAGCCGTGAACACTGAAGCTTTCTTT. Translating gives CASSPTAVNTEAFF.

The genes are TRBV28 and TRBJ1-5; D is unresolved. Germline CDR1 and CDR2: MDHEN and SYDVKM. The CDR3 has 12 residues. V was shortened by 2 bases and J by 9 bases, with 8 bases between the two germline ends. CDR3 region: CASSLGSRPQHF. The CDR3 DNA reads as TGTGCCAGCAGTTTAGGTTCGAGGCCCCAGCATTTT.

This clone was seen just once. This sequence joins TRBV11-2 and TRBJ2-2; 8 bases fit TRBD2. V was clipped by 4 bases and J by 6 bases; unmatched bases: 7. Germline CDR1 SGHAT, CDR2 FQNNGV. The CDR3 totals 15 residues. CDR3 residues: CASSSTSGSPGELFF. CDR3 coding DNA: TGTGCCAGCAGCTCCACGAGCGGGAGTCCCGGGGAGCTGTTTTTT. The full variable domain, completed using reference TRBV11-2 and TRBJ2-2, is EAGVAQSPRYKIIEKRQSVAFWCNPISGHATLYWYQQILGQGPKLLIQFQNNGVVDDSQLPKDRFSAERLKGVDSTLKIQPAKLEDSAVYLCASSSTSGSPGELFFGEGSRLTVL.

The chain employs TRBV24-1 and TRBJ2-7, with 11 bases aligning to TRBD1. The CDR3 length is 16 residues. Germline values: CDR1 KGHDR, CDR2 SFDVKD. Trimming at V came to 4 bases and at J to 1 base, leaving 5 bases not matched to a gene. The CDR3 sequence is CATSDTGTGGSYEQYF. The CDR3 DNA sequence: TGTGCCACCAGTGACACAGGGACAGGGGGATCCTACGAGCAGTACTTC.

V usage is TRBV28 and J usage is TRBJ2-1; 9 positions match TRBD2. With 5 bases clipped from V and 1 base from J, the junction kept 3 bases outside the gene matches. The germline CDR1 and CDR2 sequences are MDHEN and SYDVKM. The CDR3 extends over 15 amino acids. This chain's CDR3 is CASSETSGSYNEQFF. CDR3 in DNA: TGTGCCAGCAGTGAGACTAGCGGTTCCTACAATGAGCAGTTCTTC.

A word on this clone: Other DNA variants within this sample encode the same CDR3. This chain links TRBV5-5 with TRBJ1-5; D is ambiguous. The V gene's germline CDR1 is SGHKS and CDR2 YYEKEE (reference sequence). V gave up 1 base and J gave up 4 bases, with 9 bases separating them. The CDR3 contains 14 residues. The CDR3 loop is CASSLQGGNQPQHF. The CDR3 nucleotides read TGTGCCAGCAGCTTGCAAGGAGGGAATCAGCCCCAGCATTTT.

The chain combines TRBV6-5 with TRBJ1-1; 7 bases match TRBD1. CDR3 size: 14 residues. The V gene's germline CDR1 is MNHEY and CDR2 SVGAGI. V lost 6 bases, J lost 9 bases, and 13 bases stayed unmatched. The CDR3 coding sequence is TGTGCCAGCAGGATGACGGGACAGTCCTACAAAGCTTTCTTT. The encoded protein is CASRMTGQSYKAFF.

The chain combines TRBV30 with TRBJ1-1; TRBD1 is a possible D gene (6 bases). The germline V gene encodes CDR1 GTSNPN and CDR2 SVGIG (reference sequence). Trimming shortened V by 5 bases and J by 0 bases, and 16 bases separated the two germline ends. This CDR3 has 15 amino acids. DNA for the CDR3: TGTGCCTGGCGGGGGGCCACCTTCATGAACACTGAAGCTTTCTTT. Translated, it gives CAWRGATFMNTEAFF.

Points on this clone: This sample also contains other DNA sequences that code for the same CDR3. The rearrangement links TRBV14 to TRBJ2-7; D perhaps matches TRBD2 (6 bases). From germline, CDR1 is SGHDN and CDR2 FVKESK. The V and J ends lost 2 bases and 0 bases respectively, with 11 bases between them. The CDR3 loop spans 15 amino acids. CDR3 nucleotides: TGTGCCAGCAGCCAAAGCGGGCTGAGCTCCTACGAGCAGTACTTC. It yields the protein CASSQSGLSSYEQYF.

The chain combines TRBV7-2 with TRBJ2-1, with 7 positions matching TRBD2. Germline loops: CDR1 SGHTA, CDR2 FQGNSA. The CDR3 spans 14 residues. With 4 bases clipped from V and 8 bases from J, the junction kept 8 bases outside the gene matches. CDR3 protein: CASSSSGGGYEQFF. The DNA of the CDR3 is TGTGCCAGCAGCTCGTCGGGGGGTGGATATGAGCAGTTCTTC.

The gene calls are TRBV29-1 and TRBJ2-2; TRBD1 matches at 8 bases. This CDR3 has 13 residues. In germline, CDR1 is SQVTM, CDR2 ANQGSEA. J lost 1 base, V lost 6 bases, and 1 base had no gene match. In nucleotides, the CDR3 is TGCAGCGTGGACAGGGAGAACACCGGGGAGCTGTTTTTT. This gives the protein CSVDRENTGELFF.

The rearrangement joins TRBV7-2 to TRBJ2-1, with 12 bases matching TRBD2. Germline loops: CDR1 SGHTA, CDR2 FQGNSA. The CDR3 has 13 residues. V dropped 11 bases and J dropped 6; count of bases not matched to a gene: 5. For the CDR3, the DNA is TGTGCCTCCGGGACTAGCGGGCCCAATGAGCAGTTCTTC. As protein: CASGTSGPNEQFF.